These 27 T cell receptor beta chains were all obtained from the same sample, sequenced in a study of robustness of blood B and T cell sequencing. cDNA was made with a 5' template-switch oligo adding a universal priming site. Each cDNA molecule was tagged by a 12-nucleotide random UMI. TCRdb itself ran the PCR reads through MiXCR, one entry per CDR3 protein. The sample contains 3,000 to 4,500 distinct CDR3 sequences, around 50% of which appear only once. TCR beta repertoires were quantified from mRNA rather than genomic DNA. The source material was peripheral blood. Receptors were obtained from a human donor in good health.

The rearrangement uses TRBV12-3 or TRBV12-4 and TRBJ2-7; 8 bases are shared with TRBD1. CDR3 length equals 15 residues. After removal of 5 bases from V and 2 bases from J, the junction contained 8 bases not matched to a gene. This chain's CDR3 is CASSPTGQGTYEQYF. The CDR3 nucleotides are TGTGCCAGCAGTCCCACCGGACAGGGCACCTACGAGCAGTACTTC.

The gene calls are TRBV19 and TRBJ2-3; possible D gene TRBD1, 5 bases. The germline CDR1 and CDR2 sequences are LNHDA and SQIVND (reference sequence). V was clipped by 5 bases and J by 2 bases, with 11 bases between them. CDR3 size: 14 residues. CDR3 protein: CASSPRTPTDTQYF. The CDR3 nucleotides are TGTGCCAGTAGTCCCCGGACACCCACAGATACGCAGTATTTT.

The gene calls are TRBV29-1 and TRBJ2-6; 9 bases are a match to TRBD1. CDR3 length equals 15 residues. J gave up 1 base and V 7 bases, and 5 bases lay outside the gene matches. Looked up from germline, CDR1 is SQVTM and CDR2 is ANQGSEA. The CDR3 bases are TGCAGCGCAGGACAGGGGAGGTCTGGGGCCAACGTCCTGACTTTC. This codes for CSAGQGRSGANVLTF.

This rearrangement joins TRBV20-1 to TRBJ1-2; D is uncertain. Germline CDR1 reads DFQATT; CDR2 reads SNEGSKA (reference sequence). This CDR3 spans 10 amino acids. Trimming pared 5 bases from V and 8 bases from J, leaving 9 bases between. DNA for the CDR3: TGCAGTGCTCTTACAGCGGGCTACACCTTC. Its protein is CSALTAGYTF.

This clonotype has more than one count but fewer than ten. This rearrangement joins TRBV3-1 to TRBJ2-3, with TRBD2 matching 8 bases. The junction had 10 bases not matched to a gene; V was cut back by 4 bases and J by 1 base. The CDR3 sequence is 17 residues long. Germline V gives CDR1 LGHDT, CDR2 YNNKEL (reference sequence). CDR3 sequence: CASSLSGLAGRTDTQYF. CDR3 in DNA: TGTGCCAGCAGCCTCTCGGGGCTAGCGGGTCGCACAGATACGCAGTATTTT.

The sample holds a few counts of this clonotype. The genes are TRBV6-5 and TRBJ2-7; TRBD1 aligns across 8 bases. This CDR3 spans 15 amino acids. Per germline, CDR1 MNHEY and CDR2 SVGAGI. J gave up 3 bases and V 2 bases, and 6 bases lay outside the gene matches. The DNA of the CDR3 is TGTGCCAGCAGTTACGGGCGACAGGGGTACTACGAGCAGTACTTC. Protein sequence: CASSYGRQGYYEQYF.

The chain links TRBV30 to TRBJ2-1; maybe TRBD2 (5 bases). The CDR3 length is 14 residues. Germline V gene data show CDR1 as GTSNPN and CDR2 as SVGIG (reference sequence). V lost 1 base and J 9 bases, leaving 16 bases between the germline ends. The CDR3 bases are TGTGCCTGGAGTGAATTAGCGTCCTCGAGTGAGCAGTTCTTC. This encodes CAWSELASSSEQFF.

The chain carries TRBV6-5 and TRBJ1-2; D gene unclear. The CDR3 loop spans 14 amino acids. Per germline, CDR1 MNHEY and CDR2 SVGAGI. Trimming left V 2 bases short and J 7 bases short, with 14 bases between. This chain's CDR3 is CASSYRGLESGYTF. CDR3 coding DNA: TGTGCCAGCAGTTACAGAGGTCTAGAGAGTGGCTACACCTTC.

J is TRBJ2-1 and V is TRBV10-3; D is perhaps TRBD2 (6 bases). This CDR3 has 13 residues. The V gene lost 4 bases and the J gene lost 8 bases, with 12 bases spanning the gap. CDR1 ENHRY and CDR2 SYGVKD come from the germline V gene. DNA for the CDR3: TGTGCCATCAGTGTGGAGGGAGCCGATGAGCAGTTCTTC. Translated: CAISVEGADEQFF.

CDR3 region: CSEHRAKNTEAFF. The DNA for the CDR3 is TGCAGCGAGCACAGGGCTAAGAACACTGAAGCTTTCTTT. The chain employs TRBV29-1 and TRBJ1-1; TRBD1 might be the D (6 bases). The CDR3 has 13 amino acids. Germline CDR1 and CDR2: SQVTM and ANQGSEA. The V end lost 7 bases, the J end lost 1 base, and 13 bases lay between the germline ends.

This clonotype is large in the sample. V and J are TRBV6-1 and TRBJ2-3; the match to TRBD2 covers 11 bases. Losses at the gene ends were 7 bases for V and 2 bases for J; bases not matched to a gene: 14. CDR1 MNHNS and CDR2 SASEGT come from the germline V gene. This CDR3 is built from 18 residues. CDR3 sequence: CASTPGLLAGDLTDTQYF. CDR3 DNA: TGTGCCAGCACCCCGGGGCTACTAGCGGGGGATCTCACAGATACGCAGTATTTT.

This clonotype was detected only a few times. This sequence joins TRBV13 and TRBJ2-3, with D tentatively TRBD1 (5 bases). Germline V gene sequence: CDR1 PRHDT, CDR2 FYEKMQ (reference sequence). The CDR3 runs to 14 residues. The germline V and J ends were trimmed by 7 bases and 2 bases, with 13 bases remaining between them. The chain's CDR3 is CASTLGQVTDTQYF. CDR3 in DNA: TGTGCCAGCACCCTGGGGCAAGTCACAGATACGCAGTATTTT.

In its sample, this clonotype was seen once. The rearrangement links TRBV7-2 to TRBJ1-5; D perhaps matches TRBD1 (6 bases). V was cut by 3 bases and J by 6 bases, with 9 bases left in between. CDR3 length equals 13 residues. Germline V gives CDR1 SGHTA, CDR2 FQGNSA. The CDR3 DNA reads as TGTGCCAGCAGCTTTAAGGGGGGTCAGCCCCAGCATTTT. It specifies CASSFKGGQPQHF.

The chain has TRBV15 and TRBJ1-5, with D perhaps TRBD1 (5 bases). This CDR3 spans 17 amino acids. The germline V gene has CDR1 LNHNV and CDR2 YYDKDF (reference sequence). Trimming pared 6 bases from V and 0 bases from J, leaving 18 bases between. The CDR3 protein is CATRKIPLTDSNQPQHF. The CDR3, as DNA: TGTGCCACCAGAAAAATCCCGCTGACAGATAGCAATCAGCCCCAGCATTTT.

CDR3 bases: TGTGCCAGCAGCTTGGGGACAGAAACAGATACGCAGTATTTT. Its translation is CASSLGTETDTQYF. The chain recombines TRBV7-9 with TRBJ2-3, with TRBD1 identical over 7 bases. Germline-derived CDR1 and CDR2 are SEHNR and FQNEAQ (reference sequence). Unmatched junction bases numbered 3, after V lost 3 bases and J lost 3 bases. This CDR3 is 14 amino acids long.

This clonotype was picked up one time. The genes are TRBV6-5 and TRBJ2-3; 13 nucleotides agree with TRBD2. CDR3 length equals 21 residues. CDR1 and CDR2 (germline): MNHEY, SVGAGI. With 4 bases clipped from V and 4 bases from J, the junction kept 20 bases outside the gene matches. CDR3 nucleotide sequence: TGTGCCAGCAGTTTTACACCCTTTGGGACTAGCGGGGCCTATTGGGCAGATACGCAGTATTTT. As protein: CASSFTPFGTSGAYWADTQYF.

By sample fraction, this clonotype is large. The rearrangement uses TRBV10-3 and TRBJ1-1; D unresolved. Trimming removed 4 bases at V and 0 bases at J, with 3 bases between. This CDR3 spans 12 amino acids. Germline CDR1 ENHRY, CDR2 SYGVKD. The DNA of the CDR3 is TGTGCCATCAGTGGGATGAACACTGAAGCTTTCTTT. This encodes CAISGMNTEAFF.

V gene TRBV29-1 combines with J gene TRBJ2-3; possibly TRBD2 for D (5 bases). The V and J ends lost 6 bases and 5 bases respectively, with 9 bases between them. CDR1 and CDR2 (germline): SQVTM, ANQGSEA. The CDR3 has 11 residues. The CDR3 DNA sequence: TGCAGCGTAGTGAGCGGAGATACGCAGTATTTT. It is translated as CSVVSGDTQYF.

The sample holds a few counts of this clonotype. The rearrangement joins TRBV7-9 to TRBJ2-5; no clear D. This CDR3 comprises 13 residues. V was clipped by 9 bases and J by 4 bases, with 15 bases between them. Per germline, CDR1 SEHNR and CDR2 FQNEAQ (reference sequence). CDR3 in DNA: TGTGCCAGTTCCCCCCGCGGCCCAGAGACCCAGTACTTC. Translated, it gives CASSPRGPETQYF. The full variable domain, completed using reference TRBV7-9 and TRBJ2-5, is DTGVSQNPRHKITKRGQNVTFRCDPISEHNRLYWYRQTLGQGPEFLTYFQNEAQLEKSRLLSDRFSAERPKGSFSTLEIQRTEQGDSAMYLCASSPRGPETQYFGPGTRLLVL.

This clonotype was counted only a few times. The DNA for the CDR3 is TGTGCCAGCAGCAGGGGACTAGCGGGGGGCACAGATACGCAGTATTTT. Protein product: CASSRGLAGGTDTQYF. V is TRBV6-1 and J is TRBJ2-3, with 14 bases fitting TRBD2. CDR1 is MNHNS and CDR2 is SASEGT in the germline V gene. The CDR3 totals 16 residues. The J segment lost 1 base and the V segment lost 6 bases, leaving 3 bases of the junction unmatched.

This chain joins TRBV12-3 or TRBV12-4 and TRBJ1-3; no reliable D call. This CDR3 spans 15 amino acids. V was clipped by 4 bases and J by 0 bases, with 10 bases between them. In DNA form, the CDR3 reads TGTGCCAGCAGTTCAGTACTAGACTCTGGAAACACCATATATTTT. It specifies CASSSVLDSGNTIYF.

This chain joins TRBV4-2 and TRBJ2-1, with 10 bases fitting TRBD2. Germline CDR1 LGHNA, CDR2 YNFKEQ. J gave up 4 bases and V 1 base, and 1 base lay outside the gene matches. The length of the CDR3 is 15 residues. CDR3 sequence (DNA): TGTGCCAGCAGCCAAGGACTAGCGGGTTACAATGAGCAGTTCTTC. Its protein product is CASSQGLAGYNEQFF.

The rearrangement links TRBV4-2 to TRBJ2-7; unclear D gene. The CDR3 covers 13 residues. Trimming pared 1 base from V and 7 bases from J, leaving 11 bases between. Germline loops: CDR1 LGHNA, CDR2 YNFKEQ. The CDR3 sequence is CASSQVPSPEQYF. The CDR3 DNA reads TGTGCCAGCAGCCAAGTTCCCAGTCCTGAGCAGTACTTC.

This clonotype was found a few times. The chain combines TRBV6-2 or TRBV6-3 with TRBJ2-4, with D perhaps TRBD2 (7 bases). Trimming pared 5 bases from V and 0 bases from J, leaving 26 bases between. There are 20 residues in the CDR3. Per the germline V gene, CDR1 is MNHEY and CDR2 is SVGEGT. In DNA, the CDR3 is TGTGCCAGCAGTAGGGTCCCTTCGGGGGGCCAGACCCTAGCCAAAAACATTCAGTACTTC. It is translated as CASSRVPSGGQTLAKNIQYF.

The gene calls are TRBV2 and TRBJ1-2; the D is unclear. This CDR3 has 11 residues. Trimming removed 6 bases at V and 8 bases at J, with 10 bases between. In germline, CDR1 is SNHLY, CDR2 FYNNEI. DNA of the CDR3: TGTGCCAGCAGCCCCCCGAAGGGCTACACCTTC. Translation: CASSPPKGYTF.

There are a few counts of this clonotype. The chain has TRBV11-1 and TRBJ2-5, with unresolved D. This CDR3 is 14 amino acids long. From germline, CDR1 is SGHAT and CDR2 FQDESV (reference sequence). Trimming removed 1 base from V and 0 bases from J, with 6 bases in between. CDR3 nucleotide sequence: TGTGCCAGCAGCTTAGGGTTCCACCAAGAGACCCAGTACTTC. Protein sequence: CASSLGFHQETQYF.

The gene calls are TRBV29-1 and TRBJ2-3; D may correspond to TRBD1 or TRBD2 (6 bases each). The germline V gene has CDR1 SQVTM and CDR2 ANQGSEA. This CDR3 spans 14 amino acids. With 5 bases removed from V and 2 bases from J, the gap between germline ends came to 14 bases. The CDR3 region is CSVLAGHLTDTQYF. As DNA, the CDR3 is TGCAGCGTTCTGGCGGGACACCTCACAGATACGCAGTATTTT.